The 8 T cell receptor beta chains given below trace back to one sample, sequenced in a study of CXCR3-negative and CXCR3-positive naive CD8 T cells. The libraries of TRB cDNA were constructed through 5' RACE using UMI labels. TCRdb re-called the 5' RACE reads; one entry per CDR3 protein, DNA not given. This sample lists roughly 56,000 distinct CDR3 sequences; its ten largest clones have about 0.42%. Sequencing was done on a sample of naive CXCR3- CD8+ T cells from blood. The sample's subset: CD45RO-CCR7+CD27+CD95- naive CD8+ T cells lacking CXCR3 (TNR3-). These receptors were taken from a human donor in good health. Some clones in this sample may be carry-over from other donors' samples.

The CDR3 is CASSYSIDKYNEQFF. The chain couples TRBV6-6 to TRBJ2-1. The V gene's germline CDR1 is MNHNY and CDR2 SVGAGI (reference sequence). CDR3 length: 15 amino acids.

The chain carries TRBV11-3 and TRBJ2-5; TCRdb names TRBD1, which stays unverified in the absence of DNA. This CDR3 region has 15 residues. CDR1 is SGHNT and CDR2 is YENEEA in the germline V gene. CDR3 in amino acids: CASSFPGHLGETQYF.

This sequence joins TRBV20-1 and TRBJ2-7; the D call of TRBD1 rests on TCRdb alone, since no DNA is present to check it. The CDR3 covers 15 residues. Germline V lookup: CDR1 DFQATT, CDR2 SNEGSKA (reference sequence). CDR3 loop: CSARDQQDRRSGQYF.

This sequence joins TRBV5-1 and TRBJ2-2; TCRdb picks TRBD1, but there is no DNA to check that call. The germline CDR1 and CDR2 sequences are SGHRS and YFSETQ. The CDR3 sequence is 17 residues long. The CDR3 sequence: CASSLGLAGGNTGEQFF.

J is TRBJ1-2 and V is TRBV6-5; checking the TCRdb D call of TRBD1 is not possible without DNA. The CDR3 contains 16 residues. Germline values: CDR1 MNHEY, CDR2 SVGAGI. This chain's CDR3 is CASSYSGQGFYYGYTF.

The chain couples TRBV20-1 to TRBJ2-3. The CDR3 is made up of 16 amino acids. Per the germline V gene, CDR1 is DFQATT and CDR2 is SNEGSKA (reference sequence). Here the CDR3 reads CSARDLEDIKVDTQYF.

The chain recombines TRBV29-1 with TRBJ2-5; as DNA is missing, the TRBD1 call by TCRdb cannot be tested. CDR1 and CDR2 from the germline V gene are SQVTM and ANQGSEA. There are 12 residues in the CDR3. CDR3 in amino acids: CSVVAPEGAQYF.

The V gene is TRBV6-1, the J gene TRBJ2-3; TCRdb lists TRBD1, though no DNA is available to test this call. Germline V gene sequence: CDR1 MNHNS, CDR2 SASEGT. The CDR3 length is 16 residues. CDR3 in amino acids: CASKNRGGLFTDTQYF.